This is a list of T cell receptor beta chains from one sample in a study of cytomegalovirus exposure and HLA in healthy donors. Only in-frame clones appear in the TCRdb table, and some are missing; sequencing was by immunoSEQ multiplex PCR. The sample consists of some 93,000 clones, roughly 67% of them appearing once. The sample was PBMCs. Receptors were obtained from a boy between 10 and 17 years old in good health and CMV-seropositive. Each CDR3 is given with its conserved first and last residue. Fields, in order: J gene, clone size, D gene, V gene, CDR3 protein, CDR3 DNA. The D gene is left open where the match is weak. Only some rows state a clone size, as once, few, many or a class for expanded clones.

J: TRBJ2-1; size: .; D: TRBD1; V: TRBV5-1; CDR3: CASSATGTGVLNEQFF; DNA: TGCGCCAGCAGCGCAACCGGGACAGGGGTTTTGAATGAGCAGTTCTTC
J: TRBJ2-5; size: .; D: .; V: TRBV7-2; CDR3: CASTLSEQETQYF; DNA: TGTGCCAGCACTTTAAGCGAGCAAGAGACCCAGTACTTC
J: TRBJ2-7; size: .; D: TRBD1; V: TRBV14; CDR3: CASSQDSAVDRSSYEQYF; DNA: TGTGCCAGCAGCCAAGATTCTGCGGTGGACAGGAGCTCCTACGAGCAGTACTTC
J: TRBJ2-6; size: few; D: .; V: TRBV9; CDR3: CASSTSSGANVLTF; DNA: TGTGCCAGCAGCACAAGCTCTGGGGCCAACGTCCTGACTTTC
J: TRBJ2-7; size: .; D: TRBD2; V: TRBV27; CDR3: CASSFSGLADLYEQYF; DNA: TGTGCCAGCAGTTTCTCTGGACTAGCGGACCTCTACGAGCAGTACTTC
J: TRBJ1-1; size: .; D: .; V: TRBV2; CDR3: CASRPKRAGGAFF; DNA: TGTGCCAGCAGACCCAAAAGGGCGGGAGGGGCTTTCTTT
J: TRBJ1-5; size: once; D: TRBD1; V: TRBV6-5; CDR3: CASSGQGRQPQHF; DNA: TGTGCCAGCAGTGGACAGGGGCGCCAGCCCCAGCATTTT
J: TRBJ1-3; size: .; D: .; V: TRBV9; CDR3: CASSVEGNTIYF; DNA: TGTGCCAGCAGCGTAGAGGGGAACACCATATATTTT
J: TRBJ1-5; size: few; D: TRBD1; V: TRBV6-1; CDR3: CASIQGKDQPQHF; DNA: TGTGCCAGCATACAGGGGAAGGATCAGCCCCAGCATTTT
J: TRBJ2-7; size: few; D: TRBD2; V: TRBV30; CDR3: CAWSVPGRGYEQYF; DNA: TGTGCCTGGAGTGTACCCGGGAGGGGGTACGAGCAGTACTTC
J: TRBJ1-2; size: .; D: TRBD1; V: TRBV30; CDR3: CAWSQGTGNYGYTF; DNA: TGTGCCTGGAGTCAAGGGACAGGGAACTATGGCTACACCTTC
J: TRBJ2-7; size: .; D: .; V: TRBV27; CDR3: CASSGDISYEQYF; DNA: TGTGCCAGCAGTGGGGACATTTCCTACGAGCAGTACTTC
J: TRBJ2-3; size: .; D: .; V: TRBV19; CDR3: CASSIAGSYTDTQYF; DNA: TGTGCCAGTAGTATAGCGGGAAGCTACACAGATACGCAGTATTTT
J: TRBJ2-2; size: .; D: TRBD1; V: TRBV5-1; CDR3: CASSSLGQINTGELFF; DNA: TGCGCCAGCAGCTCATTGGGACAGATAAACACCGGGGAGCTGTTTTTT
J: TRBJ1-1; size: .; D: TRBD1; V: TRBV29-1; CDR3: CSAQGVSNTEAFF; DNA: TGCAGCGCCCAGGGGGTATCGAACACTGAAGCTTTCTTT
J: TRBJ2-1; size: .; D: TRBD2; V: TRBV4-2; CDR3: CASSQNGRPSYNEQFF; DNA: TGTGCCAGCAGCCAAAACGGGAGGCCCTCCTACAATGAGCAGTTCTTC
J: TRBJ1-1; size: few; D: .; V: TRBV29-1; CDR3: CSVGGVNTEAFF; DNA: TGCAGCGTCGGAGGAGTGAACACTGAAGCTTTCTTT
J: TRBJ1-1; size: .; D: .; V: TRBV7-6; CDR3: CASSPDGDTEAFF; DNA: TGTGCCAGCAGTCCCGACGGGGACACTGAAGCTTTCTTT
J: TRBJ1-1; size: few; D: TRBD1; V: TRBV15; CDR3: CATSREQGTNTEAFF; DNA: TGTGCCACCAGCAGAGAACAGGGGACGAACACTGAAGCTTTCTTT
J: TRBJ1-1; size: .; D: TRBD1; V: TRBV14; CDR3: CASSLQGITEAFF; DNA: TGTGCCAGCAGTCTACAGGGGATCACTGAAGCTTTCTTT
J: TRBJ2-1; size: once; D: TRBD2; V: TRBV7-3; CDR3: CASSPGLAGIGNEQFF; DNA: TGTGCCAGCAGCCCCGGACTAGCGGGTATAGGCAATGAGCAGTTCTTC
J: TRBJ1-4; size: .; D: .; V: TRBV6-6; CDR3: CASTGREGEKLFF; DNA: TGTGCCAGCACGGGCAGGGAAGGGGAAAAACTGTTTTTT
J: TRBJ1-5; size: .; D: .; V: TRBV30; CDR3: CAWSERLGDQPQHF; DNA: TGTGCCTGGAGTGAGCGGCTTGGGGATCAGCCCCAGCATTTT
J: TRBJ2-1; size: .; D: TRBD1; V: TRBV6-4; CDR3: CASSPGQGPYNEQFF; DNA: TGTGCCAGCAGTCCCGGACAGGGTCCCTACAATGAGCAGTTCTTC
J: TRBJ1-3; size: .; D: TRBD1; V: TRBV30; CDR3: CAWNPWTGYSGNTIYF; DNA: TGTGCCTGGAATCCTTGGACAGGCTACTCTGGAAACACCATATATTTT
J: TRBJ1-1; size: once; D: TRBD1; V: TRBV7-9; CDR3: CASSWDRGNTAFF; DNA: TGTGCCAGCAGCTGGGACAGGGGGAATACAGCTTTCTTT
J: TRBJ2-6; size: .; D: TRBD1; V: TRBV2; CDR3: CASGQTGGLTGANVLTF; DNA: TGTGCCAGCGGCCAGACAGGGGGCCTGACTGGGGCCAACGTCCTGACTTTC
J: TRBJ2-3; size: .; D: TRBD2; V: TRBV11-1; CDR3: CASSPDWTSGSRDTQYF; DNA: TGTGCCAGCAGCCCAGACTGGACTAGCGGGAGTAGAGATACGCAGTATTTT
J: TRBJ2-3; size: .; D: TRBD1; V: TRBV5-1; CDR3: CASSLEDRAVDTQYF; DNA: TGCGCCAGCAGCTTGGAGGACAGGGCGGTAGATACGCAGTATTTT
J: TRBJ2-7; size: few; D: TRBD2; V: TRBV30; CDR3: CAWSVPSSGRYEQYF; DNA: TGTGCCTGGAGTGTACCTTCTAGCGGGAGGTACGAGCAGTACTTC
J: TRBJ1-1; size: .; D: .; V: TRBV6-6; CDR3: CASTLESMNTEAFF; DNA: TGTGCCAGCACCCTAGAAAGCATGAACACTGAAGCTTTCTTT
J: TRBJ1-6; size: .; D: .; V: TRBV7-2; CDR3: CASSQGWTENSPLHF; DNA: TGTGCCAGCAGCCAGGGGTGGACGGAGAATTCACCCCTCCACTTT
J: TRBJ1-2; size: once; D: .; V: TRBV18; CDR3: CASSPNQGFGYGYTF; DNA: TGTGCCAGCTCACCCAACCAGGGCTTCGGCTATGGCTACACCTTC
J: TRBJ2-2; size: .; D: TRBD2; V: TRBV6-5; CDR3: CASSYRASGNTGELFF; DNA: TGTGCCAGCAGTTACCGGGCTAGCGGGAACACCGGGGAGCTGTTTTTT
J: TRBJ2-1; size: .; D: .; V: TRBV11-2; CDR3: CASSLGGVSYNEQFF; DNA: TGTGCCAGCAGCTTGGGGGGAGTCTCCTACAATGAGCAGTTCTTC
J: TRBJ1-5; size: few; D: TRBD1; V: TRBV2; CDR3: CASRENRDSGNQPQHF; DNA: TGTGCCAGCAGAGAAAACCGGGACAGTGGAAATCAGCCCCAGCATTTT
J: TRBJ2-2; size: few; D: .; V: TRBV29-1; CDR3: CSVEGGWGDTGELFF; DNA: TGCAGCGTTGAGGGGGGTTGGGGGGACACCGGGGAGCTGTTTTTT
J: TRBJ2-7; size: .; D: .; V: TRBV25-1; CDR3: CASSEQGLYEQYF; DNA: TGTGCCAGCAGTGAGCAGGGGTTATACGAGCAGTACTTC
J: TRBJ1-6; size: .; D: .; V: TRBV5-1; CDR3: CASSTTGSSPLHF; DNA: TGCGCCAGCAGCACCACAGGGAGTTCACCCCTCCACTTT
J: TRBJ1-4; size: .; D: .; V: TRBV19; CDR3: CASSIPRDEKLFF; DNA: TGTGCCAGTAGTATTCCGCGGGATGAAAAACTGTTTTTT
J: TRBJ1-2; size: .; D: TRBD1; V: TRBV9; CDR3: CASSVQGDGGYTF; DNA: TGTGCCAGCAGCGTACAGGGGGATGGCGGCTACACCTTC
J: TRBJ2-2; size: once; D: TRBD1; V: TRBV15; CDR3: CATRRDRANTGELFF; DNA: TGTGCCACCAGGCGGGACAGGGCCAACACCGGGGAGCTGTTTTTT
J: TRBJ1-5; size: .; D: .; V: TRBV7-9; CDR3: CASSLASSQPQHF; DNA: TGTGCCAGCAGCTTAGCGTCTAGTCAGCCCCAGCATTTT
J: TRBJ2-6; size: once; D: .; V: TRBV19; CDR3: CASSARQFSGANVLTF; DNA: TGTGCCAGTAGTGCCCGACAGTTCTCTGGGGCCAACGTCCTGACTTTC